These 30 T cell receptor beta chains were all obtained from the same sample, sequenced in a study of T cells in women clearing cervical HPV infection. Clones were read by immunoSEQ multiplex PCR, and TCRdb kept only the in-frame ones, dropping some. There are about 20,000 clones in the sample, with about 3.3% held by the top ten. The sequenced material came from blood buffy coat. These receptors were collected from a woman between 18 and 70 years old with a cervical HPV16 infection that either progressed to CIN3+ or cleared (not recorded which).

On this clone itself: Coverage ceases 3 residues before the CDR3 finishes, and the germline J gene fills in the end. The V call is TRBV5-1, the J call TRBJ2-2; 10 nucleotides agree with TRBD2. With V trimmed by 7 bases and J by 3 bases, 12 bases remained unmatched. CDR1 is SGHRS, CDR2 YFSETQ, per germline. CDR3 length equals 17 residues. CDR3 DNA (partial): TGCGCCAGCGCCTTGGGGGCGACTAGCGGGTACACCGGGGAG. Amino acids: CASALGATSGYTGE. The entire CDR3 is CASALGATSGYTGELFF.

In regard to this clone: The observed sequence ends 3 residues before the CDR3 terminus, with the missing tail filled in from the germline J gene. This chain connects TRBV2 to TRBJ1-5; 8 nucleotides align to TRBD1. Germline lookup yields CDR1 SNHLY and CDR2 FYNNEI. The junction had 0 bases not matched to a gene; V was cut back by 6 bases and J by 2 bases. The CDR3 runs 13 residues. The part of the CDR3 DNA that was read is TGTGCCAGCAGGGACAGGGGCAATCAGCCC. Its translation is CASRDRGNQP. The entire CDR3 reads CASRDRGNQPQHF.

Details on this clone: The read ends 3 residues before the CDR3 terminus; that terminus is restored from the germline J gene. The chain links TRBV13 to TRBJ2-7; no firm D call. The CDR3 has 11 amino acids. Trimming shortened V by 5 bases and J by 5 bases, and 7 bases separated the two germline ends. Germline-derived CDR1 and CDR2 are PRHDT and FYEKMQ (reference sequence). The CDR3 reads CASSHSNEQYF. Partial CDR3 DNA: TGTGCCAGCAGCCATTCTAACGAG.

For this clone: The CDR3 goes on 3 residues after the read ends, and that part is filled in from the germline J gene. V and J are TRBV7-9 and TRBJ2-1; a possible D gene is TRBD1 (5 bases). Germline-derived CDR1 and CDR2 are SEHNR and FQNEAQ (reference sequence). The length of the CDR3 is 14 residues. V was cut by 6 bases and J by 7 bases, with 16 bases left in between. Incomplete CDR3 DNA: TGTGCCAGCAGAAGGCAGGGCGAGACAAATGAG. This gives the protein CASRRQGETNE. The whole CDR3 protein is CASRRQGETNEQFF.

The DNA read from the CDR3 is TGTGCCTGGACCCCGGGGGGGGAGCATTCACCC. It yields the protein CAWTPGGEHSP. The entire CDR3 protein is CAWTPGGEHSPLHF. This chain connects TRBV30 to TRBJ1-6; a possible D gene is TRBD1 (5 bases). The DNA ends 3 residues before the CDR3 does, and the rest of the CDR3 is filled in from the germline J gene. This CDR3 spans 14 amino acids. Trimming cost V 4 bases and J 8 bases, with 15 bases left between them. Germline V lookup: CDR1 GTSNPN, CDR2 SVGIG (reference sequence). Full variable domain (remainder filled in from reference TRBV30 and TRBJ1-6): SQTIHQWPATLVQPVGSPLSLECTVEGTSNPNLYWYRQAAGRGLQLLFYSVGIGQISSEVPQNLSASRPQDRQFILSSKKLLLSDSGFYLCAWTPGGEHSPLHFGNGTRLTVT.

Remarks on this clone: From the germline J gene comes the end of the CDR3, since the read stops 3 residues before it. V is TRBV7-8 and J is TRBJ2-1, with a possible D match to TRBD1 (6 bases). Trimming cost V 6 bases and J 1 base, with 13 bases left between them. The CDR3 is 15 amino acids. Germline CDR1 SGHVS, CDR2 FQNEAQ. CDR3 DNA, as far as it was read: TGTGCCAGCAGGCCCGGGACAACTTCCTACAATGAG. Translated: CASRPGTTSYNE. The whole CDR3 sequence reads CASRPGTTSYNEQFF.

Worth noting for this clone: Read coverage stops 3 residues before the CDR3 terminus; the germline J gene supplies the remainder. The chain combines TRBV6-1 with TRBJ1-3; D ambiguous. The CDR3 runs to 13 residues. V shed 4 bases and J shed 0 bases, with 4 bases lying between them. CDR1 MNHNS and CDR2 SASEGT come from the germline V gene. CDR3 protein: CASSVNSGNTIYF. CDR3 bases read: TGTGCCAGCAGTGTAAACTCTGGAAACACC.

Turning to this clone: Coverage ceases 3 residues before the CDR3 finishes, and the germline J gene fills in the end. The rearrangement uses TRBV2 and TRBJ2-3; D is possibly TRBD2 (6 bases). V lost 7 bases to trimming and J lost 0 bases, with 8 bases between them. Per germline, CDR1 SNHLY and CDR2 FYNNEI. The length of the CDR3 is 13 residues. Partial CDR3 DNA: TGTGCCAGCAAAGGAGGGAGCACAGATACG. Protein product: CASKGGSTDT. The CDR3 in its entirety is CASKGGSTDTQYF.

A note on this clone: The DNA ends 3 residues before the CDR3 does, and the rest of the CDR3 is filled in from the germline J gene. The J gene is TRBJ2-1, the V gene TRBV29-1; weak D call: TRBD1 (5 bases). V lost 2 bases, J lost 6 bases, and 11 bases lay in between. CDR1 is SQVTM, CDR2 ANQGSEA, per germline. The CDR3 contains 13 residues. Partial CDR3 DNA: TGCAGCGTTGAAAACAGGAGACTCAATGAG. Residues: CSVENRRLNE. The complete CDR3 sequence is CSVENRRLNEQFF.

About this clone itself: Read data end 3 residues before the CDR3 end; the end is taken from the germline J gene. J is TRBJ2-7 and V is TRBV6-2 or TRBV6-3; 7 bases align to TRBD1. Losses at the gene ends were 6 bases for V and 2 bases for J; bases not matched to a gene: 10. The CDR3 runs to 15 residues. Germline values: CDR1 MNHEY, CDR2 SVGEGT. CDR3 DNA (partial): TGTGCCAGCAGCACCCGGACAGGCCCAACCTACGAG. Protein: CASSTRTGPTYE. The full CDR3 is CASSTRTGPTYEQYF.

In regard to this clone: Sequencing ends 3 residues short of the CDR3 end; the germline J gene provides the rest. The genes are TRBV30 and TRBJ1-1; D remains ambiguous. This CDR3 spans 11 amino acids. Germline values: CDR1 GTSNPN, CDR2 SVGIG (reference sequence). The CDR3 here is CAWSVQTEAFF. CDR3 DNA, as far as it was read: TGTGCCTGGAGTGTACAGACAGAA.

About this clone: One end of the junction fails to match germline, which may point to a read error. The read finishes 3 residues shy of the CDR3 end, and the germline J gene is used to complete it. This chain links TRBV11-2 with TRBJ2-3; TRBD2 might be the D (5 bases). From germline, CDR1 is SGHAT and CDR2 FQNNGV. This CDR3 has 14 residues. CDR3 protein: CASSLEPSRDTQYF. Incomplete CDR3 DNA: TGTGCCAGCAGCTTAGAACCTAGCAGAGATACG. Full variable domain (rest looked up from reference TRBV11-2 and TRBJ2-3): EAGVAQSPRYKIIEKRQSVAFWCNPISGHATLYWYQQILGQGPKLLIQFQNNGVVDDSQLPKDRFSAERLKGVDSTLKIQPAKLEDSAVYLCASSLEPSRDTQYFGPGTRLTVL.

Details on this clone: With the read ending 3 residues before the CDR3 end, the germline J gene is used to fill in that end. The chain recombines TRBV13 with TRBJ2-3; 9 nucleotides agree with TRBD2. There are 18 residues in the CDR3. Germline lookup yields CDR1 PRHDT and CDR2 FYEKMQ (reference sequence). Trimming at V came to 4 bases and at J to 6 bases, leaving 17 bases not matched to a gene. This CDR3 reads CASSSPQSSGSRGDTQYF. The DNA read from the CDR3 is TGTGCCAGCAGCTCCCCCCAGAGTAGCGGGAGTAGAGGGGATACG.

Points on this clone: The CDR3 end falls 3 residues outside the read, so it is completed with the germline J gene. The J gene is TRBJ1-1, the V gene TRBV6-2 or TRBV6-3; no clear D gene. CDR1 and CDR2 from the germline V gene are MNHEY and SVGEGT. The CDR3 is 12 residues long. Trimming stripped 5 bases from V and 5 bases from J, with 9 bases between. CDR3 DNA, as far as it was read: TGTGCCAGCAGTCGCGGGTTTACTGAA. Protein: CASSRGFTE. The complete CDR3 protein is CASSRGFTEAFF.

Points on this clone: The sequence runs out 3 residues before the end of the CDR3; the remainder is reconstructed from the germline J gene. The V call is TRBV12-3 or TRBV12-4, the J call TRBJ1-5; weak D call: TRBD1 (6 bases). The CDR3 extends over 14 amino acids. Trimming pared 7 bases from V and 1 base from J, leaving 11 bases between. The DNA read from the CDR3 is TGTGCCAGCACCCCCGACAGGAGCAATCAGCCC. This codes for CASTPDRSNQP. The CDR3, in full, reads CASTPDRSNQPQHF.

On this clone: The CDR3 goes on 3 residues after the read ends, and that part is filled in from the germline J gene. The V and J genes are TRBV6-4 and TRBJ2-1; 11 bases map to TRBD2. Germline CDR1 and CDR2: MRHNA and SNTAGT. This CDR3 spans 19 amino acids. Trimming removed 6 bases from V and 7 bases from J; junction bases left unmatched: 20. CDR3 amino acids: CASRDGSGVASGRLNEQFF. The part of the CDR3 DNA that was read is TGTGCCAGCAGGGACGGATCGGGGGTTGCTAGCGGGAGGTTGAATGAG.

With regard to this clone: The junction shows a germline mismatch at one end, possibly a read error. The read ends 3 residues shy of where the CDR3 ends; the end is completed using the germline J gene. The chain recombines TRBV7-7 with TRBJ2-2, with D perhaps matching TRBD1 (5 bases). The V gene's germline CDR1 is SSHAT and CDR2 FNYEAQ (reference sequence). This CDR3 has 17 amino acids. CDR3 sequence: CASSLARSRDIAGELFF. CDR3 DNA (partial): TGTGCTAGCAGCTTAGCCAGGAGCAGGGATATCGCCGGGGAG. Using reference TRBV7-7 and TRBJ2-2 for the parts outside the CDR3, the full variable domain is GAGVSQSPRYKVTKRGQDVTLRCDPISSHATLYWYQQALGQGPEFLTYFNYEAQPDKSGLPSDRFSAERPEGSISTLTIQRTEQRDSAMYRCASSLARSRDIAGELFFGEGSRLTVL.

CDR3 bases read: TGCGCCAGCAGCTTGGTTGAGGGTAGCACAGATACG. Protein product: CASSLVEGSTDT. The CDR3 in its entirety is CASSLVEGSTDTQYF. This rearrangement joins TRBV5-1 to TRBJ2-3; D is perhaps TRBD2 (5 bases). Read sequence stops 3 residues before the CDR3 end, and the germline J gene provides the missing end. This CDR3 has 15 residues. Trimming took 0 bases from V and 0 from J, leaving 8 bases between them. Per the germline V gene, CDR1 is SGHRS and CDR2 is YFSETQ.

CDR3 DNA, as far as it was read: TGTGCCAGTAAGACGACAGCTGGGGCCAACGTC. Encoded protein: CASKTTAGANV. The whole CDR3 reads CASKTTAGANVLTF. V is TRBV19 and J is TRBJ2-6; D is perhaps TRBD1 (5 bases). Read data end 3 residues before the CDR3 end; the end is taken from the germline J gene. The V end was cut by 7 bases, the J end by 2 bases, with 9 bases between. CDR3 length: 14 residues. Germline V gives CDR1 LNHDA, CDR2 SQIVND (reference sequence).

About this clone itself: The read ends 3 residues before the CDR3 terminus; that terminus is restored from the germline J gene. The chain employs TRBV6-2 or TRBV6-3 and TRBJ2-1; 7 positions agree with TRBD2. Germline CDR1 is MNHEY and CDR2 is SVGEGT. V trimming: 6 bases; J trimming: 3 bases; junction bases outside the gene matches: 8. There are 15 residues in the CDR3. The sequenced CDR3 bases are TGTGCCAGCAGAAATTCAGGGAGGGACTACAATGAG. It translates to CASRNSGRDYNE. The full CDR3 protein reads CASRNSGRDYNEQFF.

CDR3 amino acids: CASSITSGTDEQFF. Partial CDR3 DNA: TGTGCCAGTAGTATTACTAGCGGGACCGATGAG. The genes are TRBV19 and TRBJ2-1, with TRBD2 identical over 10 bases. The read terminates 3 residues ahead of where the CDR3 ends, so the germline J gene completes it. Per the germline V gene, CDR1 is LNHDA and CDR2 is SQIVND (reference sequence). V was pared by 3 bases and J by 8 bases, with 4 bases of the junction left unmatched. This CDR3 spans 14 amino acids.

As for this clone: The missing CDR3 end, 3 residues past where the read stops, is filled in from the germline J gene. The chain has TRBV5-1 and TRBJ2-5; 11 bases agree with TRBD2. This CDR3 has 15 residues. V lost 3 bases, J lost 2 bases, and 3 bases stayed unmatched. CDR1 SGHRS and CDR2 YFSETQ come from the germline V gene. CDR3 region: CASSSSGRSQETQYF. The CDR3 bases that were read are TGCGCCAGCAGCTCTAGCGGGAGGTCACAAGAGACC.

Regarding this clone: The read ends 3 residues before the CDR3 terminus; that terminus is restored from the germline J gene. The V call is TRBV7-6, the J call TRBJ2-1; TRBD1 might be the D (5 bases). V lost 4 bases and J 3 bases, leaving 13 bases between the germline ends. Per the germline V gene, CDR1 is SGHVS and CDR2 is FNYEAQ. The CDR3 has 15 residues. The CDR3 loop reads CASSSTAQGYNEQFF. Incomplete CDR3 DNA: TGTGCCAGCAGCTCAACGGCTCAGGGCTACAATGAG.

Concerning this clone itself: Read data end 3 residues before the CDR3 end; the end is taken from the germline J gene. The rearrangement joins TRBV20-1 to TRBJ2-4, with D hard to call. Trimming left V 5 bases short and J 5 bases short, with 7 bases between. Germline V CDR1 and CDR2: DFQATT, SNEGSKA (reference sequence). The CDR3 has 11 amino acids. The sequenced CDR3 bases are TGCAGTGCTCCCCAGGAAAACATT. Translated: CSAPQENI. The whole CDR3 sequence reads CSAPQENIQYF.

In the case of this clone: The CDR3 goes on 3 residues after the read ends, and that part is filled in from the germline J gene. V gene TRBV7-2 combines with J gene TRBJ1-4; maybe TRBD1 (5 bases). This CDR3 has 15 amino acids. Germline CDR1 is SGHTA and CDR2 is FQGNSA. The ends were cut back, 5 bases at V and 4 bases at J, with 14 bases in the middle. CDR3 in amino acids: CASSLMVQDNEKLFF. The CDR3 DNA, read in part, is TGTGCCAGCAGCCTCATGGTACAGGATAATGAAAAA.

As for this clone: The CDR3 is cut off 3 residues early in the read; its end comes from the germline J gene. This chain joins TRBV29-1 and TRBJ2-7; D remains ambiguous. This CDR3 comprises 12 residues. Germline CDR1 is SQVTM and CDR2 is ANQGSEA. V gave up 5 bases and J gave up 6 bases, with 14 bases separating them. The CDR3 bases that were read are TGCAGCGTTTCTAGGAGCCTTGTCGAG. It specifies CSVSRSLVE. The CDR3 in full is CSVSRSLVEQYF.

A remark on this clone: The read ends 3 residues early relative to the CDR3; the germline J gene fills the gap. V and J are TRBV18 and TRBJ2-1; 9 bases are shared with TRBD2. V lost 6 bases to trimming and J lost 1 base; unmatched junction nucleotides: 4. Germline CDR1 is KGHSH and CDR2 is LQKENI. This CDR3 is 15 amino acids long. The sequenced part of the CDR3 DNA is TGTGCCAGCTCCCCCCTAGCGGGATCCTACAATGAG. This encodes CASSPLAGSYNE. The whole CDR3 protein is CASSPLAGSYNEQFF.

Details on this clone: The read gets to within 3 residues of the CDR3 end, and the germline J gene fills in the rest. This chain joins TRBV11-2 and TRBJ1-4; D gene uncertain. Deletions cut 1 base from V and 7 bases from J, with 13 bases between. CDR3 length: 15 amino acids. Germline CDR1 and CDR2: SGHAT and FQNNGV. CDR3: CASSLVRGGGEKLFF. CDR3 DNA (partial): TGTGCCAGCAGCTTAGTTCGGGGAGGTGGTGAAAAA.

With respect to this clone: The read halts 3 residues ahead of the CDR3 end, with the missing end drawn from the germline J gene. The chain uses TRBV7-2 and TRBJ2-1; tentatively, D is TRBD1 (6 bases). Germline CDR1 and CDR2: SGHTA and FQGNSA. This CDR3 spans 15 amino acids. Trimming removed 4 bases from V and 0 bases from J, with 10 bases in between. The CDR3 bases that were read are TGTGCCAGCAGCTGGAGCAGGGGCTCCTACAATGAG. Translation: CASSWSRGSYNE. The whole CDR3 protein is CASSWSRGSYNEQFF. The whole variable domain, remainder taken from reference TRBV7-2 and TRBJ2-1, is GAGVSQSPSNKVTEKGKDVELRCDPISGHTALYWYRQSLGQGLEFLIYFQGNSAPDKSGLPSDRFSAERTGGSVSTLTIQRTQQEDSAVYLCASSWSRGSYNEQFFGPGTRLTVL.

With respect to this clone: Sequencing ends 3 residues short of the CDR3 end; the germline J gene provides the rest. The rearrangement joins TRBV11-2 to TRBJ1-1; 7 bases are shared with TRBD1. Germline lookup yields CDR1 SGHAT and CDR2 FQNNGV. The length of the CDR3 is 15 residues. The V segment lost 0 bases and the J segment 5 bases; nucleotides outside the gene matches: 6. CDR3 loop: CASSLEPGGTTEAFF. The part of the CDR3 DNA that was read is TGTGCCAGCAGCTTAGAACCAGGGGGGACGACTGAA.